These 20 T cell receptor beta chains came from one sample sequenced in a study of T-cell reconstitution after alpha-beta-depleted transplantation in children. Researchers prepared the TCRbeta library using unique molecular identifiers, the study reports. In TCRdb, the PCR reads were re-called with MiXCR into one record per CDR3 protein. The table lists about 460,000 distinct CDR3 sequences, around 10% of them singletons. The sample was PBMCs, mostly from graft donor cells, taken 180 days after TCRalphabeta/CD19-depleted stem cell transplant. The origin of the receptors is a female patient aged 2-10 years who had a stem cell transplant for aplastic anemia, so the T cells may come from the graft donor.

The CDR3 sequence is CASSLGASGSGEQFF. CDR3 nucleotides: TGTGCCAGCAGCTTAGGCGCTAGCGGGAGTGGTGAGCAGTTCTTC. The rearrangement links TRBV7-9 to TRBJ2-1; 10 nucleotides line up with TRBD2. J lost 9 bases, V lost 1 base, and 6 bases had no gene match. Germline CDR1 SEHNR, CDR2 FQNEAQ (reference sequence). The CDR3 contains 15 residues.

The V and J genes are TRBV20-1 and TRBJ2-1; 12 nucleotides line up with TRBD2. V was clipped by 6 bases and J by 7 bases; unmatched bases: 10. This CDR3 comprises 15 residues. Germline V gene data show CDR1 as DFQATT and CDR2 as SNEGSKA (reference sequence). CDR3 protein: CSAPWGGTSGNEQFF. CDR3 coding DNA: TGCAGTGCCCCGTGGGGCGGGACTAGCGGGAATGAGCAGTTCTTC.

A few counts support this clonotype. V usage is TRBV28 and J usage is TRBJ2-3; 7 nucleotides agree with TRBD2. The CDR3 spans 18 residues. V shed 3 bases and J 5 bases; nucleotides not matched to a gene: 17. CDR1 and CDR2 (germline): MDHEN, SYDVKM. In DNA, the CDR3 is TGTGCCAGCAGTTTTTCTAGCTTTGGCGGGGGAGGAGTAGATACGCAGTATTTT. Translation: CASSFSSFGGGGVDTQYF.

This clonotype occurred once. The CDR3 bases are TGTGCCAGCAGCTTAGCGCCGGGACAGGGGGAGACTGGCTACACCTTC. Translating gives CASSLAPGQGETGYTF. The chain couples TRBV7-6 to TRBJ1-2, with 11 nucleotides matching TRBD1. V lost 0 bases and J lost 7; bases outside the gene matches: 7. CDR1 SGHVS and CDR2 FNYEAQ come from the germline V gene. The CDR3 length is 16 residues. Based on the CDR3 plus reference TRBV7-6 and TRBJ1-2, the full variable domain is GAGVSQSPRYKVTKRGQDVALRCDPISGHVSLYWYRQALGQGPEFLTYFNYEAQQDKSGLPNDRFSAERPEGSISTLTIQRTEQRDSAMYRCASSLAPGQGETGYTFGSGTRLTVV.

This clonotype was seen at least ten times. CDR3 in amino acids: CASSFLTGSSGELFF. CDR3 DNA sequence: TGCGCCAGCAGTTTTCTAACAGGGTCCAGCGGGGAGCTGTTTTTT. The rearrangement uses TRBV5-1 and TRBJ2-2, with D possibly TRBD1 on 6 matching bases. The CDR3 contains 15 residues. In germline, CDR1 is SGHRS, CDR2 YFSETQ. V lost 5 bases to trimming and J lost 7 bases, with 18 bases between them.

This clonotype was detected only a few times. This rearrangement joins TRBV7-8 to TRBJ2-7, with D unclear. Germline lookup yields CDR1 SGHVS and CDR2 FQNEAQ. Trimming took off 8 bases at V and 3 bases at J, with 17 bases between the two ends. CDR3 length equals 14 residues. CDR3 residues: CASSNDPADYEQYV. In nucleotides, the CDR3 is TGTGCCAGCTCAAACGATCCTGCGGACTACGAGCAGTACGTC.

The V call is TRBV6-1, the J call TRBJ2-2; 16 nucleotides line up with TRBD2. The J segment lost 6 bases and the V segment lost 6 bases, leaving 10 bases of the junction unmatched. The CDR3 has 18 amino acids. CDR1 and CDR2 (germline): MNHNS, SASEGT. The CDR3 sequence: CASSFGTSGRGLAGELFF. CDR3 nucleotides: TGTGCCAGCAGCTTCGGGACTAGCGGGAGGGGTTTGGCCGGGGAGCTGTTTTTT.

The V gene is TRBV10-3, the J gene TRBJ1-1; TRBD1 is a possible D gene (5 bases). Trimming pared 10 bases from V and 2 bases from J, leaving 11 bases between. CDR3 size: 12 residues. In germline, CDR1 is ENHRY, CDR2 SYGVKD. Here the CDR3 DNA reads TGTGCCACTAACGGGGGTAACACTGAAGCTTTCTTT. As protein: CATNGGNTEAFF.

This chain links TRBV10-3 with TRBJ1-5; 11 nucleotides align to TRBD1. The V gene end was trimmed by 1 base and the J gene end by 2 bases; junction bases not matched to a gene: 7. CDR1 is ENHRY, CDR2 SYGVKD, per germline. There are 18 residues in the CDR3. This CDR3 is CAISEFGQGARGNQPQHF. CDR3 sequence (DNA): TGTGCCATCAGTGAGTTTGGACAGGGGGCGCGAGGCAATCAGCCCCAGCATTTT.

This clonotype showed up many times. This chain connects TRBV5-1 to TRBJ1-1; D is possibly TRBD1 (6 bases). CDR3 length: 13 amino acids. Germline CDR1 is SGHRS and CDR2 is YFSETQ. V lost 5 bases and J lost 4, with 12 bases in between. The CDR3: CASREGDTTEAFF. The CDR3 coding sequence is TGCGCCAGCAGGGAGGGGGATACCACTGAAGCTTTCTTT. The full variable domain, completed using reference TRBV5-1 and TRBJ1-1, is KAGVTQTPRYLIKTRGQQVTLSCSPISGHRSVSWYQQTPGQGLQFLFEYFSETQRNKGNFPGRFSGRQFSNSRSEMNVSTLELGDSALYLCASREGDTTEAFFGQGTRLTVV.

Many counts were recorded for this clonotype. The chain uses TRBV7-6 and TRBJ2-2; D may correspond to TRBD1 or TRBD2 (6 bases each). The CDR3 runs 15 residues. V was pared by 3 bases and J by 7 bases, with 15 bases between. The germline V gene has CDR1 SGHVS and CDR2 FNYEAQ. CDR3 in DNA: TGTGCCAGCAGCTTCCGACAGGCGGGGAACGGGGAGCTGTTTTTT. Amino acid sequence: CASSFRQAGNGELFF.

The CDR3 nucleotides are TGTGCCAGCAGCCATGGCTTTAGTGGAGAGACCCAGTACTTC. Translated: CASSHGFSGETQYF. This chain joins TRBV11-3 and TRBJ2-5; D unclear. The CDR3 is 14 amino acids. Germline values: CDR1 SGHNT, CDR2 YENEEA. V shed 5 bases and J shed 4 bases, with 14 bases lying between them.

This clonotype was seen at least ten times. The V gene is TRBV29-1, the J gene TRBJ1-5; weak D call: TRBD1 (5 bases). V dropped 5 bases and J dropped 0 bases, with 14 bases sitting between them. Germline lookup yields CDR1 SQVTM and CDR2 ANQGSEA. The CDR3 spans 15 residues. The CDR3 DNA sequence: TGCAGCGTTTCTGCCGGGGCATATAGCAATCAGCCCCAGCATTTT. Translating gives CSVSAGAYSNQPQHF.

This chain uses TRBV6-2 or TRBV6-3 with TRBJ2-1; 7 bases agree with TRBD1. The germline CDR1 and CDR2 sequences are MNHEY and SVGEGT. The V segment lost 4 bases and the J segment 8 bases; nucleotides outside the gene matches: 8. This CDR3 region has 14 residues. CDR3 sequence (DNA): TGTGCCAGCAGTTCAGGACAGGACAGAGATGAGCAGTTCTTC. Translating it yields CASSSGQDRDEQFF.

This clonotype was observed at least ten times. The chain joins TRBV11-1 to TRBJ2-1; D is unclear. Germline CDR1 is SGHAT and CDR2 is FQDESV (reference sequence). The CDR3 totals 15 residues. V lost 3 bases and J lost 0, with 9 bases in between. The CDR3 here is CASSLTDSSYNEQFF. In DNA, the CDR3 is TGTGCCAGCAGCTTGACTGATAGCTCCTACAATGAGCAGTTCTTC.

This clonotype was recorded a few times. The CDR3 protein is CASSLSGALSTDTQYF. For the CDR3, the DNA is TGTGCCAGCAGCTTATCGGGTGCCTTGAGCACAGATACGCAGTATTTT. This rearrangement joins TRBV11-3 to TRBJ2-3; D unclear. CDR1 is SGHNT, CDR2 YENEEA, per germline. With 2 bases removed from V and 0 bases from J, the gap between germline ends came to 12 bases. The CDR3 sequence is 16 residues long. Full variable domain (outside the CDR3, taken from reference TRBV11-3 and TRBJ2-3): EAGVVQSPRYKIIEKKQPVAFWCNPISGHNTLYWYLQNLGQGPELLIRYENEEAVDDSQLPKDRFSAERLKGVDSTLKIQPAELGDSAVYLCASSLSGALSTDTQYFGPGTRLTVL.

V gene TRBV6-2 or TRBV6-3 combines with J gene TRBJ2-3, with a possible D match to TRBD2 (6 bases). CDR1 is MNHEY and CDR2 is SVGEGT in the germline V gene. The CDR3 covers 17 residues. With 0 bases removed from V and 6 bases from J, the gap between germline ends came to 19 bases. CDR3 coding DNA: TGTGCCAGCAGTTACTCGCGGGATGGACGGGCAGCTGATACGCAGTATTTT. Translating gives CASSYSRDGRAADTQYF.

The V and J genes are TRBV27 and TRBJ2-1; D assignment may be TRBD1 or TRBD2 (5 bases each). Germline V gene data show CDR1 as MNHEY and CDR2 as SMNVEV (reference sequence). Deletions cut 2 bases from V and 8 bases from J, with 13 bases between. The CDR3 loop spans 14 amino acids. CDR3 protein: CASSLMGEPHEQFF. CDR3 coding DNA: TGTGCCAGCAGTTTAATGGGGGAGCCCCATGAGCAGTTCTTC.

In its sample, this clonotype was seen a few times. This chain connects TRBV14 to TRBJ2-3; 10 bases map to TRBD2. The CDR3 is made up of 16 amino acids. Germline loops: CDR1 SGHDN, CDR2 FVKESK. Trimming cost V 0 bases and J 3 bases; bases outside gene matches: 3. CDR3 protein: CASSQELLAGTDTQYF. CDR3 nucleotides: TGTGCCAGCAGCCAAGAGTTACTAGCGGGAACAGATACGCAGTATTTT.

This clonotype has only a few counts. The rearrangement joins TRBV30 to TRBJ1-3; weak D call: TRBD1 (6 bases). The CDR3 extends over 13 amino acids. Germline CDR1 GTSNPN, CDR2 SVGIG (reference sequence). Trimming pared 4 bases from V and 6 bases from J, leaving 13 bases between. The CDR3 here is CAWNTGLENTIYF. CDR3 sequence (DNA): TGTGCCTGGAATACAGGGTTGGAAAACACCATATATTTT.